These T cell receptor beta chains were read from a single sample in a study of blood T cell repertoires in COVID-19. Method: immunoSEQ multiplex PCR; TCRdb's copy keeps in-frame clones and lacks some. This table has approximately 200,000 clones, over 75% appearing once. The sample consisted of peripheral blood. These receptor sequences come from a human donor with active or convalescent COVID-19. The donor label of this sample is uncertain. Both conserved end residues are part of each CDR3. The D gene is left open where the match is weak. Clone size appears in some rows only: once, few, many, or a class for an expanded clone.

DNA,CDR3,V,size,D,J
TGTGCCAGCAGCCCCGACAGGGACACCTCCCCCCAGTATTTT,CASSPDRDTSPQYF,TRBV5-4,.,TRBD1,TRBJ2-3
TGTGCCAGCAGGGGACAGACTGGGGCTGGCACCATATATTTT,CASRGQTGAGTIYF,TRBV9,.,TRBD1,TRBJ1-3
TGTGCCAGCAGCTTCCAGGGGGGCAATGAAAAACTGTTTTTT,CASSFQGGNEKLFF,TRBV3-1/TRBV3-2,.,TRBD1,TRBJ1-4
TGTGCCAGCAGTCGTGACAGGGACGAGCAGTACTTC,CASSRDRDEQYF,TRBV2,.,TRBD1,TRBJ2-7
TGTGCCACCAGCAGAGAAGTCGTGGGGGCAAGCTATGGCTACACCTTC,CATSREVVGASYGYTF,TRBV15,.,.,TRBJ1-2
TGCAGCGTTGGAGCGGGGCCTAGGGCGGACGAGCAGTACTTC,CSVGAGPRADEQYF,TRBV29-1,.,TRBD2,TRBJ2-7
TGTGCCAGCAGCTTGTCCAGCTACAATGAGCAGTTCTTC,CASSLSSYNEQFF,TRBV5-5,.,.,TRBJ2-1
TGTGCCAGCAGCTTTCACAGGGGGAGCTCTGGAAACACCATATATTTT,CASSFHRGSSGNTIYF,TRBV7-6,once,TRBD1,TRBJ1-3
TGCGCCAGCAGTGCCCTGGCAGGTGGCTACACCTTC,CASSALAGGYTF,TRBV10-2,.,.,TRBJ1-2
TGTGCCAGCAGCCTATCCGAACGGGGTGAGCAGTTCTTC,CASSLSERGEQFF,TRBV28,.,.,TRBJ2-1
TGTGCCAGCAGCAGAGGGGGACGGCTCATGAACACCGGGGAGCTGTTTTTT,CASSRGGRLMNTGELFF,TRBV4-2,.,.,TRBJ2-2
TGTGCCAGCAGTCTCCCAGATACGCAGTATTTT,CASSLPDTQYF,TRBV28,once,.,TRBJ2-3
TGTGCCAGCTCACGCGGCCCCCCGAGCTCTGGAAACACCATATATTTT,CASSRGPPSSGNTIYF,TRBV18,.,.,TRBJ1-3
TGTGCCAGCAGTTGGACAGGGGGGCCCTACGAGCAGTACTTC,CASSWTGGPYEQYF,TRBV28,.,TRBD1,TRBJ2-7
TGTGCCAGCAGCTTATCGTCGGAAAAACTGTTTTTT,CASSLSSEKLFF,TRBV7-9,.,.,TRBJ1-4
TGTGCCAGCAGCCAAGCGTCCGAAATCGGTGAGACCCAGTACTTC,CASSQASEIGETQYF,TRBV4-2,.,.,TRBJ2-5
TGTGCCAGCACCCCCCAGGGGGCTGATAATTCACCCCTCCACTTT,CASTPQGADNSPLHF,TRBV7-2,.,TRBD1,TRBJ1-6
TGCGCCAGCAGCCAAGATGTAGGGGCCGGGGAGCTGTTTTTT,CASSQDVGAGELFF,TRBV4-3,.,.,TRBJ2-2
TGTGCCAGCAGCCAAGTAGGGACAGGCGGGGAAAAACTGTTTTTT,CASSQVGTGGEKLFF,TRBV4-2,.,TRBD1,TRBJ1-4
TGTGCCAGCTCACCACCCAGCCCCCGGTCGGGGGAGCAGTACTTC,CASSPPSPRSGEQYF,TRBV18,.,.,TRBJ2-7
TGTGCCAGCAGTGAAAATGGGAGGGGCGAGCAGTACTTC,CASSENGRGEQYF,TRBV6-1,.,TRBD2,TRBJ2-7
TGTGCCAGTAACCCCCGGTTCGCGAACACCGGGGAGCTGTTTTTT,CASNPRFANTGELFF,TRBV19,.,.,TRBJ2-2
TGTGCCAGCAGCGCCGACAGTGGGGAAGCTCGGGCCTTC,CASSADSGEARAF,TRBV12-3/TRBV12-4,.,.,TRBJ1-2
TGTGCCAGCAGCGTAGGCGGCAAAAAAGATCAGCCCCAGCATTTT,CASSVGGKKDQPQHF,TRBV9,.,.,TRBJ1-5
TGTGCCAGTAGTATTGTGGCCCCTAATTCAGGGTCAGGGACACCCCTCCACTTT,CASSIVAPNSGSGTPLHF,TRBV19,few,.,TRBJ1-6
TGTGCCAGCGCCTATCAGAACACCGGGGAGCTGTTTTTT,CASAYQNTGELFF,TRBV7-3,.,.,TRBJ2-2
TGTGCCAGCAGCCCCCGTCGGGACACTGAAGCTTTCTTT,CASSPRRDTEAFF,TRBV9,once,.,TRBJ1-1